The T cell receptor beta chain under discussion was sequenced for a study of prognosis after radiotherapy for stage I lung cancer. There were roughly 5.8 milliliters of peripheral blood drawn at each of two time points. This clonotype was seen ten or more times. V lost 7 bases and J lost 6, with 18 bases in between. The CDR3 spans 14 residues. The germline gives CDR1 MRHNA, CDR2 SNTAGT. Genomic DNA was subjected to two-round multiplex PCR for amplification of TCR beta CDR3. Every TRBV and TRBJ gene had its own specific primer in first-round PCR. TCRdb used MiXCR to reprocess the multiplex PCR reads, holding one entry per CDR3 protein. The repertoire has more than 13,000 distinct CDR3 sequences, roughly 27% of them found once; the top ten carry 13%.

The material sequenced was PBMCs, taken before or after stereotactic body radiation therapy (not recorded which). The chain has TRBV6-4 and TRBJ1-2; maybe TRBD1 (6 bases). The clonotype was recovered from a donor aged 50 or older with non-small cell lung cancer. The CDR3 region is CASNHRGGPNGYTF. The CDR3 bases are TGTGCCAGCAACCACCGGGGGGGCCCTAATGGCTACACCTTC.